This T cell receptor (beta chain) was documented in a study of T cell repertoires in cytomegalovirus infection. Study summary: Both CMV infection and a matching HLA type were indicated by public TCR beta signatures. General study findings and limits: The ex vivo response showed dominance by HLA-C-restricted CMV-specific TCR beta clonotypes. Cumulative frequency (of public TCR beta family members) identified carriers of CMV plus the relevant HLA.

As regards this clonotype: Its antigen is as yet unknown.

The germline V and J ends were trimmed by 6 bases and 4 bases, with 12 bases remaining between them. The CDR3 consists of 13 residues. Per the germline V gene, CDR1 is SQVTM and CDR2 is ANQGSEA. In TCRdb, the reads were re-called with MiXCR into one record per CDR3 protein. Of about 740,000 distinct CDR3 sequences in the sample, 35% are singletons; the top ten hold around 2.8%. J is TRBJ2-2 and V is TRBV29-1; TRBD1 might be the D (5 bases). This receptor was obtained from a human donor in good health (CMV status not recorded). Some clones in this sample may be carry-over from other donors' samples. The specimen sequenced was PBMCs. As DNA, the CDR3 is TGCAGCGTAACGACAGACAGCACCGGGGAGCTGTTTTTT. Amino acids: CSVTTDSTGELFF.